This TCR beta chain emerged from a study of cytomegalovirus exposure and HLA in healthy donors (dated by TCRdb to between 2016 and 2019). For the study in its entirety: In an earlier analysis of around 540 of the donors, about 260 Gb of sequence data and roughly 100 million unique TCR beta sequences from about 190 million T cells were reported. An early release covering more than 500 HLA-typed donors comprised approximately 290 gigabases of sequencing data and approximately 80 million unique TCR sequences. Among the roughly 400 genotyped donors, under 90% belonged to the genetic ancestry cluster associated with self-reported Caucasian donors. The study was designed to test whether signatures of past pathogen exposure could be identified by cataloging public T cell receptors. The T cell repertoires of several hundred subjects were profiled by immunosequencing and related to cytomegalovirus serostatus. Besides the first cohort of under 700 subjects, a separate validation cohort made up of 120 different subjects was used. To predict cytomegalovirus infection status, the study combined high-throughput TCR immunosequencing, statistical association of individual TCRs with disease status, and machine learning. In a later analysis, previously published TCR beta repertoires from 550 to 750 donors were re-analyzed and high-resolution HLA genotyping was added so that TCR occurrence patterns could be studied. Rather than drawing on any new phenotypic data, the later analysis identified candidate immune exposures from TCR beta sequences and the way those sequences occurred across donors. An earlier analysis of 587 of the donors used high-throughput TCR beta sequencing to judge whether each TCR beta V gene segment behaved as functional or pseudogenic. Donor age, sex, ethnicity and CMV serostatus were compiled alongside the repertoire data. Genome-wide SNP genotypes for about three fifths of the roughly 700 donors were used in a later genetic analysis, which treated that subset as a discovery cohort. Every discovery cohort repertoire had been produced on one sequencing platform. HLA typing included class I and class II loci at four-digit resolution. Typing coverage varied by locus: roughly 629-640 donors for A, B, C, DRB1 and DQB1; around 560 for DQA1; over 600 for DPA1; approximately 490 for DPB1. About five DR-DQ haplotypes were treated as single units for association and clustering because of strong linkage in the cohort. On average, 235,054 unique TCR beta nucleotide sequences were sequenced per donor among 350 to 400 genotyped donors of the cohort, with around 19% of those sequences being non-productive.

Broader findings and caveats from the paper: In a later analysis, most CMV-associated TCR beta chains were found to appear HLA-restricted, with HLA associations seemingly driven largely by CMV exposure. In a later analysis, HLA-associated TCR beta chains showed more clonal expansion and lower generation probabilities than non-associated chains that were equally common. The only immune exposure information available for the cohort was CMV serostatus. According to a later analysis, parvovirus B19, influenza, CMV and Epstein-Barr virus appeared linked to several top co-occurrence clusters. According to a later genetic analysis, donors in an Asian-associated ancestry cluster had fewer N-insertions in productive TCRs than the approximately 670-donor mean. The authors suggested that the approach could potentially be generalized to other disease states and immunological phenotypes. A further reported finding was that TCR beta sequences accurately predicted the HLA-A and HLA-B alleles for most subjects in the first cohort. Sequencing depth was assumed to be roughly uniform across donors in the presence/absence analyses, though that assumption may not hold. The study listed 150 to 200 TCR beta chains as associated with cytomegalovirus. Only TCR beta chains were sequenced in this cohort, and the absence of alpha or paired-chain data limited detectable features. V-gene and J-gene trimming of TCR beta chains was associated with a missense DCLRE1C variant in a later genetic analysis, and the association was replicated in an independent cohort. A few of the identified cytomegalovirus-associated TCR beta chains were confirmed in vitro to be specific for cytomegalovirus antigens. In an earlier analysis of more than 450 of the donors, most TCR beta V segments were observed in productive rearrangements about 87% or about 30% of the time, broadly matching IMGT annotations. While some public TCRs were present in many individuals, most TCR sequences turned up only very rarely across donors. Linkage disequilibrium might explain the correlated functional status among segregating V segments, but an unknown experimental factor could not be excluded. A group of highly shared sequence variants was considered likely to be a technical artifact of the sequencing pipeline. When HLA alleles, especially DR and DQ, strongly co-occurred, attributing TCR associations to individual alleles was difficult. Because HLA typing was missing for some donors at each locus, association tests included only the typed subset. A later analysis found that TCR association rates varied across HLA loci, with DRB1 alleles showing the most associated TCRs and HLA-C alleles the fewest. Because counts were too low, seventeen rarely observed V segments, including chromosome 9 orphons, were excluded from the earlier analysis of under 650 of the donors. Some IMGT-functional V segments, including TRBV6-2 and TRBV6-3, could not be told apart with the 87-base-pair reads, so those segments were excluded. In both the original and validation cohorts, the classifier was reported to diagnose cytomegalovirus status with high specificity and sensitivity. Specific HLA alleles were associated with some 15,000 TCR beta sequences at a false discovery rate of 0.05 in a later analysis.

The cohort comprised some 730 healthy bone marrow donors. At the time of sampling, every cohort member was nominally healthy, though immune exposures that went unrecorded were likely present. The donor was CMV seronegative and was included in the group of about 400 seronegative cohort members. A peripheral blood sample was collected from each donor, and TCR beta sequencing was performed on peripheral blood mononuclear cells. Genomic DNA was extracted from the blood cell samples with the Qiagen DNeasy Blood Extraction Kit. Library preparation was by the immunoSEQ multiplex PCR assay. The multiplex PCR relied on a mix of 60 forward primers for TCR Vbeta segments and 13 reverse primers for TCR Jbeta segments. Amplification of the CDR3 region of rearranged TCR beta genes was performed with a multiplex PCR assay on genomic DNA. The amplified TCR beta libraries were sequenced on the Illumina HiSeq System as 87-base-pair reads. The original pipeline was this. Across the roughly 600 repertoires, a later analysis counted approximately 75 million unique TCR beta chains, approximately 10 million of which were shared by at least two donors. To remove PCR and sequencing errors, raw reads were error-corrected and collapsed into unique sequences using a nearest-neighbor algorithm that merged closely related sequences. To assign V, D and J gene segments, CDR3 sequences were aligned to IMGT reference sequences. For a sequence to be retained, a match of at least six nucleotides to both a V gene segment and a J gene segment was required. Rearrangements were called productive when the CDR3 lacked stop codons and stayed in frame with V and J; all others were non-productive. Following IMGT convention, CDR3 was defined as the stretch from the second conserved V-encoded cysteine to the conserved J-encoded phenylalanine. Sequences without an unambiguous match to a single V gene segment were excluded from the earlier analysis of 450 to 650 of the donors. An earlier analysis of 587 of the donors called V segments functional above 56.7% productive rearrangements and segregating when the between-donor standard deviation exceeded 5%. A statistical classification framework was built to diagnose cytomegalovirus status from the catalog of TCR beta chain sequences. In a later analysis, V and J genes were assigned by comparing TCR nucleotide sequences against IMGT/GENE-DB human TR gene sequences. Using the TCRdist pipeline, a later analysis assigned CDR3 sequences along with most-parsimonious VDJ recombination scenarios. In a later analysis, each TCR beta chain was defined by its CDR3 amino acid sequence together with its V-gene family, and reads lacking a unique V-gene family were excluded. A later analysis removed several hundred highly shared, low-generation-probability nucleotide sequences to deal with suspected cross-contamination and a sequencing artifact. In a later analysis, a clonal expansion index for each public chain was calculated from normalized within-repertoire ranks of inferred template counts. Generation probabilities in a later analysis came from a VDJ recombination model fitted to out-of-frame rearrangements, and those results were checked against IGoR. Hypergeometric tests were used in a later analysis to score TCR-TCR, TCR-HLA and TCR-CMV co-occurrence, with a repertoire-size bias correction applied to the TCR pairs. To estimate false discovery rates, a later analysis permuted the HLA or CMV assignments 20 times. In a later analysis, co-occurring TCRs were grouped using DBSCAN, with TCRdist sequence similarity added in when clustering inside HLA-allele-positive subsets. Repertoires with fewer than 30,000 or more than 120,000 public chains, plus five repertoires with anomalous nucleotide sharing, were excluded from co-occurrence clustering. TCRdb's version of the immuneACCESS table is confined to in-frame rearrangements and falls short of the full clone set. An unresolved V gene accounts for under half of the shortfall where checked; the remainder is of unknown origin. V, J and clone size were drawn from that table, and D and trimming were deduced from the DNA. The record for this sample contains under 200,000 clones. The top ten constitute less than 6.5% of the sample.

Counted from cysteine to phenylalanine, this CDR3 has 16 amino acids. Here the CDR3 DNA is all that survives: 48 bases in frame from base 1. Trimming removed 3 bases from V and 4 bases from J; the gene matches leave 6 bases unexplained. The germline V gene encodes CDR1 SGHNT and CDR2 YYREEE (reference sequence). In regard to this clone: There is no known antigen for this receptor.

Material: PBMCs. The receptor was derived from a man aged 25-45 years in good health and CMV-seronegative. The chain joins TRBV5-4 to TRBJ2-7, and 14 junctional nucleotides match TRBD2. The CDR3 corresponds to CASSSGTSGSVYEQYF. The nucleotide sequence is given as TGTGCCAGCAGCTCCGGGACTAGCGGGAGTGTGTACGAGCAGTACTTC.